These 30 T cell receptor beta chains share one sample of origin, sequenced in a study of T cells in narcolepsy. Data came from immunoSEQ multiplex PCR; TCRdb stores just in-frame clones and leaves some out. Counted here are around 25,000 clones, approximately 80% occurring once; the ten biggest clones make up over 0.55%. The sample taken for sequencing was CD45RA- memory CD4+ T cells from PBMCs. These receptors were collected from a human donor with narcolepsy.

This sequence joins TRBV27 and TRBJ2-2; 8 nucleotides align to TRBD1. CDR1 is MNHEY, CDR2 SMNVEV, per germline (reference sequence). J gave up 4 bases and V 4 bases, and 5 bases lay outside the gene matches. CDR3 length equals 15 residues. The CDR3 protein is CASSSQGAVTGELFF. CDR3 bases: TGTGCCAGCAGTTCTCAGGGGGCGGTCACCGGGGAGCTGTTTTTT.

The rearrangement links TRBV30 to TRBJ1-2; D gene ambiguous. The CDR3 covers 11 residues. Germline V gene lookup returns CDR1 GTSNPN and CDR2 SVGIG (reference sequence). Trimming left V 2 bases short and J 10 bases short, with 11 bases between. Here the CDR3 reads CAWSSPVYYTF. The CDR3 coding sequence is TGTGCCTGGAGTTCGCCCGTTTACTACACCTTC.

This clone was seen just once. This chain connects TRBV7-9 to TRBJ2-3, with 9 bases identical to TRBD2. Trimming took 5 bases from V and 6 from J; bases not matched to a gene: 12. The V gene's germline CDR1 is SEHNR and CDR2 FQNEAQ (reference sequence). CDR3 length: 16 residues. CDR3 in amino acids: CASSAGTSFKTDTQYF. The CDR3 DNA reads TGTGCCAGCAGCGCCGGGACTAGCTTCAAAACTGATACGCAGTATTTT.

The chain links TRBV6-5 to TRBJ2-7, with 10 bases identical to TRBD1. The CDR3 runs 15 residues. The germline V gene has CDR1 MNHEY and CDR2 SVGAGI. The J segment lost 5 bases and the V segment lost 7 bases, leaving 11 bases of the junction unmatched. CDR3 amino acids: CASNQPGQGSNEQYF. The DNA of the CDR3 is TGTGCCAGCAACCAACCGGGACAGGGGTCGAACGAGCAGTACTTC.

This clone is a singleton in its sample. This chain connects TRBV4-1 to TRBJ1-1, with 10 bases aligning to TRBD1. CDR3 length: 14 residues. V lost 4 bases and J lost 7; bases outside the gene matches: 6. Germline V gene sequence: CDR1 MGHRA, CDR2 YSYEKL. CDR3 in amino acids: CASSRPGQGIEAFF. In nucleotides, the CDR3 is TGCGCCAGCAGCCGTCCGGGACAGGGGATTGAAGCTTTCTTT.

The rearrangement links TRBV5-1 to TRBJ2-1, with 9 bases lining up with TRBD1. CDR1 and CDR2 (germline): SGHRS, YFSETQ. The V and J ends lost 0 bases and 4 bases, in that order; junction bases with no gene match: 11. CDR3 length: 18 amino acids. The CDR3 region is CASSLEGHGGQGYNEQFF. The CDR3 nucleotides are TGCGCCAGCAGCTTGGAGGGGCACGGGGGACAGGGATACAATGAGCAGTTCTTC. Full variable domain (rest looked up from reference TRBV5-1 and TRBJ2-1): KAGVTQTPRYLIKTRGQQVTLSCSPISGHRSVSWYQQTPGQGLQFLFEYFSETQRNKGNFPGRFSGRQFSNSRSEMNVSTLELGDSALYLCASSLEGHGGQGYNEQFFGPGTRLTVL.

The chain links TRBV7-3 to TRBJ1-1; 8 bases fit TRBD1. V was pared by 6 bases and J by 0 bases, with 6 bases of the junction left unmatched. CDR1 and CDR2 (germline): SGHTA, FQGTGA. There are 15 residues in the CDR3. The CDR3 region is CASRGQAAMNTEAFF. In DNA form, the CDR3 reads TGTGCCAGCAGGGGACAGGCAGCTATGAACACTGAAGCTTTCTTT.

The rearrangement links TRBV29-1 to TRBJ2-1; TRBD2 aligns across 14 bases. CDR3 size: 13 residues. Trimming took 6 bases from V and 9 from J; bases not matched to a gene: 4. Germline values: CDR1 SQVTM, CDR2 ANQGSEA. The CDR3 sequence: CSVRTSGGTEQFF. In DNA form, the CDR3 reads TGCAGCGTCCGGACTAGCGGGGGGACTGAGCAGTTCTTC.

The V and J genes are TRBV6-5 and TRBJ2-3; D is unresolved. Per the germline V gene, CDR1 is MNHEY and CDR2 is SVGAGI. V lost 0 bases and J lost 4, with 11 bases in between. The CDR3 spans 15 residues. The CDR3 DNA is TGTGCCAGCAGTTACTCGGGGATGGTAGCAGATACGCAGTATTTT. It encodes CASSYSGMVADTQYF.

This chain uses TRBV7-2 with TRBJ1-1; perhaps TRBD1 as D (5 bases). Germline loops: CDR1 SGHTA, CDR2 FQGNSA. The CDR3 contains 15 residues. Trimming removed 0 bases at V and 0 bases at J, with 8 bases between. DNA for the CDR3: TGTGCCAGCAGCTTAGCGCAGGGATTGAACACTGAAGCTTTCTTT. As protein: CASSLAQGLNTEAFF. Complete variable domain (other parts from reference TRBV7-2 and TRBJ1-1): GAGVSQSPSNKVTEKGKDVELRCDPISGHTALYWYRQSLGQGLEFLIYFQGNSAPDKSGLPSDRFSAERTGGSVSTLTIQRTQQEDSAVYLCASSLAQGLNTEAFFGQGTRLTVV.

The CDR3 spells CASSINLGTGANQPQHF. In DNA form, the CDR3 reads TGTGCCAGTAGTATAAATTTGGGGACCGGCGCCAATCAGCCCCAGCATTTT. The V call is TRBV19, the J call TRBJ1-5; D may be TRBD1 (5 bases). Germline CDR1 LNHDA, CDR2 SQIVND (reference sequence). Trimming cost V 2 bases and J 3 bases, with 17 bases left between them. The CDR3 loop spans 17 amino acids.

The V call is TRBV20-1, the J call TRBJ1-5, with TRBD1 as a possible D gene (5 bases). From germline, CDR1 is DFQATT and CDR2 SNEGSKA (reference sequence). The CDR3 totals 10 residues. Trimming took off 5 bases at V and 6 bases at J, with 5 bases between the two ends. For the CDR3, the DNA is TGCAGTGCTGGGGGTCAGCCCCAGCATTTT. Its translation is CSAGGQPQHF.

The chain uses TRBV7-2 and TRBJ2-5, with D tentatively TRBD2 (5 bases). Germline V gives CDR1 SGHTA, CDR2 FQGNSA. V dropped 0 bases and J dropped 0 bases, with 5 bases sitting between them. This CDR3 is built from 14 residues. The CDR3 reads CASSLAGNQETQYF. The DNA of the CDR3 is TGTGCCAGCAGCTTAGCCGGGAACCAAGAGACCCAGTACTTC.

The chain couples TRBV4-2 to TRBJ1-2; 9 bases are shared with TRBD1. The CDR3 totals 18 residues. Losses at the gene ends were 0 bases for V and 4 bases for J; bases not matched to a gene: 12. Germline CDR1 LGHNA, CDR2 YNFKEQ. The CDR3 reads CASSQEVGTGSYTYGYTF. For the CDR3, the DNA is TGTGCCAGCAGCCAAGAAGTGGGGACAGGGTCTTACACCTATGGCTACACCTTC.

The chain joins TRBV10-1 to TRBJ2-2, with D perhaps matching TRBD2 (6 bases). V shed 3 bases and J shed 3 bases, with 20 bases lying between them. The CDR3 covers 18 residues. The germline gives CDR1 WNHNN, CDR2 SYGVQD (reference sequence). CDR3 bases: TGCGCCAGCAGTGATAGTTCTTTCCGGCGGGGCTACACCGGGGAGCTGTTTTTT. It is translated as CASSDSSFRRGYTGELFF.

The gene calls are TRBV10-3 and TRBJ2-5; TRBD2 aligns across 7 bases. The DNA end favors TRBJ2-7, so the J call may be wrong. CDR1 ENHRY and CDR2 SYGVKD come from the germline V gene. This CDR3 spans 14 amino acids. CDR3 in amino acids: CAISEIGGSYEQYF. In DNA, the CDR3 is TGTGCCATCAGTGAGATCGGGGGGAGCTACGAGCAGTACTTC.

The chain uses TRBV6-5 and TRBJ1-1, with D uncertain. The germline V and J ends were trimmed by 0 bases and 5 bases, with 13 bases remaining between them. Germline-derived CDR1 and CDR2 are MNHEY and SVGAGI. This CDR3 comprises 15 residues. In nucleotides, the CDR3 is TGTGCCAGCAGTTACTCTCTCGGAACAGTTACTGAAGCTTTCTTT. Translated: CASSYSLGTVTEAFF.

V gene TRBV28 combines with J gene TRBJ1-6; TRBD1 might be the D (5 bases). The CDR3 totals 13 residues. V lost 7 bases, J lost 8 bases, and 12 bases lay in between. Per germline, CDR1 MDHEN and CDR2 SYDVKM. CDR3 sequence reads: CASTIDRHSPLHF. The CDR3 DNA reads TGTGCCAGCACTATTGACAGACATTCACCCCTCCACTTT.

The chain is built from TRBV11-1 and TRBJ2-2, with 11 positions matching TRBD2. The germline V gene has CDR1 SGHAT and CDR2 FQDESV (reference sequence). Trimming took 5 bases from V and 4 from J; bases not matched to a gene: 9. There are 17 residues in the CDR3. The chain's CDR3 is CASSRIAGGPGTGELFF. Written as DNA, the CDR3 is TGTGCCAGCAGCCGCATAGCGGGAGGGCCTGGCACCGGGGAGCTGTTTTTT. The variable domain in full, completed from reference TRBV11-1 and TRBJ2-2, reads EAEVAQSPRYKITEKSQAVAFWCDPISGHATLYWYRQILGQGPELLVQFQDESVVDDSQLPKDRFSAERLKGVDSTLKIQPAELGDSAMYLCASSRIAGGPGTGELFFGEGSRLTVL.

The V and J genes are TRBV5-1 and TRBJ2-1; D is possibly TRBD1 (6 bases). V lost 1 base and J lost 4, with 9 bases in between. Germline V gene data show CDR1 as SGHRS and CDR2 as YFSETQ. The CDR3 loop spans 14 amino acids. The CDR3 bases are TGCGCCAGCAGCTTGAGGGGGAGTTACAATGAGCAGTTCTTC. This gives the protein CASSLRGSYNEQFF.

The CDR3 sequence is CASTMDSTDTQYF. For the CDR3, the DNA is TGTGCCAGCACCATGGACAGCACAGATACGCAGTATTTT. This chain joins TRBV28 and TRBJ2-3; D call uncertain. Trimming pared 7 bases from V and 0 bases from J, leaving 8 bases between. The CDR3 loop spans 13 amino acids. From germline, CDR1 is MDHEN and CDR2 SYDVKM.

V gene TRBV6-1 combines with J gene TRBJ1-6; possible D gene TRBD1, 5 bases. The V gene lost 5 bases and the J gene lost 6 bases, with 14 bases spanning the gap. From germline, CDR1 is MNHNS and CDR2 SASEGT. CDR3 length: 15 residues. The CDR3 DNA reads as TGTGCCAGCAGTTCACAAGGGGCCCTTAATTCACCCCTCCACTTT. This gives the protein CASSSQGALNSPLHF.

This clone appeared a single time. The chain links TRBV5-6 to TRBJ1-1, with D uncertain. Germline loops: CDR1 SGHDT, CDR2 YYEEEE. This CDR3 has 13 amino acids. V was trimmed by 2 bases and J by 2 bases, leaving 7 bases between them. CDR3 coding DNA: TGTGCCAGCAGCTTTGTTAGTAACACTGAAGCTTTCTTT. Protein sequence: CASSFVSNTEAFF.

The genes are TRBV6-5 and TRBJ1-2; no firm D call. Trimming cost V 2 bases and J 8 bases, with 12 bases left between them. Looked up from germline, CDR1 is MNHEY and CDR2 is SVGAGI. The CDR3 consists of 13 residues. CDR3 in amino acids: CASSYGGVAGYTF. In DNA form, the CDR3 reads TGTGCCAGCAGTTACGGCGGGGTAGCAGGCTACACCTTC.

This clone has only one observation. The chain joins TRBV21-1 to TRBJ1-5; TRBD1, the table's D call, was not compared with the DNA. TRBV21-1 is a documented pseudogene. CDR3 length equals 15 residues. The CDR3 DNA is TGTGCCAGCCACAAGACCACAGGGGTTAATCAGCCCCAGCATTTT. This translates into CASHKTTGVNQPQHF.

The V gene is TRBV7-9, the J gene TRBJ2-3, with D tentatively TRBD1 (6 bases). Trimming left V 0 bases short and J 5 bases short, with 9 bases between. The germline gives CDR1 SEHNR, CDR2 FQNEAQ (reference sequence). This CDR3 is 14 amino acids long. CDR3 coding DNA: TGTGCCAGCAGCTTAGCGGGGGCGGTAGATACGCAGTATTTT. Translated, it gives CASSLAGAVDTQYF.

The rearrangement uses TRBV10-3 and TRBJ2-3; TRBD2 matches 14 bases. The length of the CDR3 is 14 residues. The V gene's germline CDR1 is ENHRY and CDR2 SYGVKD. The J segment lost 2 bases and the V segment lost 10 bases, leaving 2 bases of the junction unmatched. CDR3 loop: CATTSGGATDTQYF. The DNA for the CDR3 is TGTGCCACGACTAGCGGGGGGGCCACAGATACGCAGTATTTT.

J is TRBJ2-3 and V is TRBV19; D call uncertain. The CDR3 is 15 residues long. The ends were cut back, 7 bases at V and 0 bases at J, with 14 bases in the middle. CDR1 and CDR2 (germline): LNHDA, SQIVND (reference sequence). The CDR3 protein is CASTTGSSSTDTQYF. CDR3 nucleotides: TGTGCCAGTACCACCGGGTCCTCTAGCACAGATACGCAGTATTTT.

Written as DNA, the CDR3 is TGTGCCAGCAGCCGCAAGGGGCCAAACACTGAAGCTTTCTTT. Amino acids: CASSRKGPNTEAFF. V gene TRBV5-4 combines with J gene TRBJ1-1; TRBD1 is a possible D gene (5 bases). V lost 4 bases and J 2 bases, leaving 12 bases between the germline ends. CDR3 length: 14 residues. Germline V gene data show CDR1 as SGHNT and CDR2 as YYREEE (reference sequence).

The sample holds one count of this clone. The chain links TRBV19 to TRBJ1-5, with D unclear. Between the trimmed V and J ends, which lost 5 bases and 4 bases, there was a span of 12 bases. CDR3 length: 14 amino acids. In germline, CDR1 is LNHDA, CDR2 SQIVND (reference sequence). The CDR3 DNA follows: TGTGCCAGTAGTGGCAGTTATGGTAATCAGCCCCAGCATTTT. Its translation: CASSGSYGNQPQHF. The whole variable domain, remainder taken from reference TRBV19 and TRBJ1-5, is DGGITQSPKYLFRKEGQNVTLSCEQNLNHDAMYWYRQDPGQGLRLIYYSQIVNDFQKGDIAEGYSVSREKKESFPLTVTSAQKNPTAFYLCASSGSYGNQPQHFGDGTRLSIL.